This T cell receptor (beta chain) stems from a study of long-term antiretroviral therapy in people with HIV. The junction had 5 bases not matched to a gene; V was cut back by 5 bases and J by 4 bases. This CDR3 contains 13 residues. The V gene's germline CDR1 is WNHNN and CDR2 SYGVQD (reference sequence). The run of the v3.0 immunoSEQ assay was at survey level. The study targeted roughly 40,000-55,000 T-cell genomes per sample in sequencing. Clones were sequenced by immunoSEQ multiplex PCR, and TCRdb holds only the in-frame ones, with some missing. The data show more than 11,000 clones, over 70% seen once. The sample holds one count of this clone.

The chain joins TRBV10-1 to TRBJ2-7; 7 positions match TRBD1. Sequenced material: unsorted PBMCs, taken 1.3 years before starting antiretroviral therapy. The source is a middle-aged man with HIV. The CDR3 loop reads CASSPGTVYEQYF. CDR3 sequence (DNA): TGCGCCAGCAGTCCCGGGACAGTTTACGAGCAGTACTTC.